This TCR beta chain derives from a study of T-cell reconstitution after alpha-beta-depleted transplantation in children. This clonotype showed up many times. The antigen is unknown. Germline V gene sequence: CDR1 SGHRS, CDR2 YFSETQ. V was cut by 4 bases and J by 9 bases, with 14 bases left in between. There are 14 residues in the CDR3. Study findings and constraints: After one year, T-cell counts and TCRbeta diversity mostly came from new T cells. Several hundred rapidly expanded clones from non-depleted graft cells reportedly supplied alpha-beta T cells about two months post-transplant.

Unique molecular identifiers were built into the TCRbeta library. TCRdb re-called the PCR reads through MiXCR, storing one row per CDR3 protein. The sample contains fewer than 350,000 distinct CDR3 sequences, nearly 8% of which appear only once. This sequence joins TRBV5-1 and TRBJ1-6; D gene uncertain. The input for sequencing was peripheral blood, taken 360 days after TCRalphabeta/CD19-depleted stem cell transplant. This sequence originates from a female patient aged 2-10 years who had a stem cell transplant for Fanconi anemia, so the T cells may come from the graft donor. The CDR3 sequence: CASSPHGSSSPLHF. The CDR3 DNA reads as TGCGCCAGCAGCCCACACGGGTCCAGTTCACCCCTCCACTTT.